Detailed here is one T cell receptor beta chain. The antigen remains unidentified. The germline CDR1 and CDR2 sequences are DFQATT and SNEGSKA (reference sequence). The CDR3 contains 12 residues. V lost 4 bases, J lost 4 bases, and 8 bases lay in between. The record originates from a study of CD8 T cells in ankylosing spondylitis. Study-wide points: Seemingly characteristic of ankylosing spondylitis blood was a TCR beta motif consisting of 7 or 8 highly homologous variants. With a CD8+ phenotype, disease-linked clones were relatively rare in peripheral blood.

Quantitative 5'-RACE with molecular barcodes generated TCR beta libraries. TCRdb re-called the 5' RACE reads with MiXCR, one entry per CDR3 protein. In the table there are fewer than 750,000 distinct CDR3 sequences, roughly 19% of which are singletons. Source material: blood, either unsorted or a sorted T cell fraction (not recorded which). The TCR originated in a male donor with ankylosing spondylitis. The V and J genes are TRBV20-1 and TRBJ1-3; D ambiguous. The CDR3 here is CSAKVGGNTIYF. As DNA, the CDR3 is TGCAGTGCTAAGGTTGGAGGAAACACCATATATTTT.